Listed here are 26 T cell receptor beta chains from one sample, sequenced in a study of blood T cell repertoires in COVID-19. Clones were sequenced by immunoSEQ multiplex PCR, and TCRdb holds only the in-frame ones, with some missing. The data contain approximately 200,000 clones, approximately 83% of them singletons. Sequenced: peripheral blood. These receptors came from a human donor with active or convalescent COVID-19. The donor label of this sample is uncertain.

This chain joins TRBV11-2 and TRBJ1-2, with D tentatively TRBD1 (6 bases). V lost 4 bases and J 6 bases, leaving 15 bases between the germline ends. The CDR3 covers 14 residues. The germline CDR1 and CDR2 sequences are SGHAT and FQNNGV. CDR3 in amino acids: CASSSGQPGDGYTF. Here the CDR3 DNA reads TGTGCCAGCAGCTCAGGACAGCCAGGAGATGGCTACACCTTC.

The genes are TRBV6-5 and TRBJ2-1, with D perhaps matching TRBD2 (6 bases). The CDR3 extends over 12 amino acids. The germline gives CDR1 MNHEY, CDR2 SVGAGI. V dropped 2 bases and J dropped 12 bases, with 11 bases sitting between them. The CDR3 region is CASSYRGGGQFF. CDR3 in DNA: TGTGCCAGCAGTTACCGGGGAGGTGGGCAGTTCTTC.

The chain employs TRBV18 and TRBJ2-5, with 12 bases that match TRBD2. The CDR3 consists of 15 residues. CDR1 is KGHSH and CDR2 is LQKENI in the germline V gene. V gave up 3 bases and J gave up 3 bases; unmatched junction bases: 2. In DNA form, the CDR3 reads TGTGCCAGCTCACCTTGGACTAGCGGGAAAGAGACCCAGTACTTC. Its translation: CASSPWTSGKETQYF. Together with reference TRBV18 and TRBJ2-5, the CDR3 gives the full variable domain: NAGVMQNPRHLVRRRGQEARLRCSPMKGHSHVYWYRQLPEEGLKFMVYLQKENIIDESGMPKERFSAEFPKEGPSILRIQQVVRGDSAAYFCASSPWTSGKETQYFGPGTRLLVL.

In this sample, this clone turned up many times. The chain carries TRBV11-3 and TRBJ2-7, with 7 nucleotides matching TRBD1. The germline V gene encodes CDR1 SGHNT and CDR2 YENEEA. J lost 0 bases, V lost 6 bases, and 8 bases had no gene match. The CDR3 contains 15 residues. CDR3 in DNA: TGTGCCAGCAGTTTCCTTTGGACAGGCTCCTACGAGCAGTACTTC. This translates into CASSFLWTGSYEQYF.

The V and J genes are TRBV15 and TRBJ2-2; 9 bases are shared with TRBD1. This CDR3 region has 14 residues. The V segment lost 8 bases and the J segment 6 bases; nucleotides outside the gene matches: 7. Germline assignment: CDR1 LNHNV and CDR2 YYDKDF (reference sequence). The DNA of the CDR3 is TGTGCCACCGGTCCCGGGACAGGGTCCGGGGAGCTGTTTTTT. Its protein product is CATGPGTGSGELFF.

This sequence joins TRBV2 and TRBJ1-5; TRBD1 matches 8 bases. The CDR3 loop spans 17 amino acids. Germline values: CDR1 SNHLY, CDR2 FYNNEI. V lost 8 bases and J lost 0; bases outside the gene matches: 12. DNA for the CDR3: TGTGCCAGCTCTTTCGACAGGGGAGCTTATAGCAATCAGCCCCAGCATTTT. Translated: CASSFDRGAYSNQPQHF.

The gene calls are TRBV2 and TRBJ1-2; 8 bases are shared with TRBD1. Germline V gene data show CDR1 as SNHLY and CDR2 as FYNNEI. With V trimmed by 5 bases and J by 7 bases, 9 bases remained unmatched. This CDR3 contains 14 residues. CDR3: CASSRGQGAIGYTF. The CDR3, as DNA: TGTGCCAGCAGTCGGGGGCAGGGGGCCATTGGCTACACCTTC.

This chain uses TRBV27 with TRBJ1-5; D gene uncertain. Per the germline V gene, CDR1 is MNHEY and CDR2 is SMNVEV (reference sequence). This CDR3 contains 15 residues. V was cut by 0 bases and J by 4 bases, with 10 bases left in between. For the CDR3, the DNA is TGTGCCAGCAGTTTATCCGGCGGGAGAAATCAGCCCCAGCATTTT. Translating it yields CASSLSGGRNQPQHF.

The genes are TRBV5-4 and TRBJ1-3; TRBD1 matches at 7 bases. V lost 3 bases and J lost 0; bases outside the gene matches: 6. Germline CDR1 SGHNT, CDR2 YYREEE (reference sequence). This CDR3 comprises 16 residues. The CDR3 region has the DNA TGTGCCAGCAGCTCTGGACAGGAACTCTCTGGAAACACCATATATTTT. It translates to CASSSGQELSGNTIYF.

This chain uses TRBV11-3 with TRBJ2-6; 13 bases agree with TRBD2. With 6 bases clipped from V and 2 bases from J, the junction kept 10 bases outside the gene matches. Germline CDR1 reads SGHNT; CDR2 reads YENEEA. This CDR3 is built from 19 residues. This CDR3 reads CASRRRTSGRLAGANVLTF. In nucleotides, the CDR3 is TGTGCCAGCAGGCGCAGGACTAGCGGGAGACTAGCTGGGGCCAACGTCCTGACTTTC.

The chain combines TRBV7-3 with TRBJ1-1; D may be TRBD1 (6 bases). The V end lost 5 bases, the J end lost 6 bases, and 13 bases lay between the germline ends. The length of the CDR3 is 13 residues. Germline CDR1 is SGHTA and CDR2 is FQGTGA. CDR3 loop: CASSAAGGSEAFF. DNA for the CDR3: TGTGCCAGCAGCGCAGCGGGGGGCTCTGAAGCTTTCTTT.

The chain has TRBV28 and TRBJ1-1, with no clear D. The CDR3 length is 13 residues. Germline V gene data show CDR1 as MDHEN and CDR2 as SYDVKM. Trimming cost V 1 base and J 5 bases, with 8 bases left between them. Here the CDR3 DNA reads TGTGCCAGCAGTTTATCCGGAGGGACTGAAGCTTTCTTT. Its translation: CASSLSGGTEAFF. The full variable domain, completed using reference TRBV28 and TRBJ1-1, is DVKVTQSSRYLVKRTGEKVFLECVQDMDHENMFWYRQDPGLGLRLIYFSYDVKMKEKGDIPEGYSVSREKKERFSLILESASTNQTSMYLCASSLSGGTEAFFGQGTRLTVV.

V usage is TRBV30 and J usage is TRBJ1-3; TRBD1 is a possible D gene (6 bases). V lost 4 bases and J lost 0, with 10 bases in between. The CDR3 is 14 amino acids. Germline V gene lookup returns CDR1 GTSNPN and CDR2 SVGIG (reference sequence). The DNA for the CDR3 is TGTGCCTGGACACAGGGTTACTCTGGAAACACCATATATTTT. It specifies CAWTQGYSGNTIYF.

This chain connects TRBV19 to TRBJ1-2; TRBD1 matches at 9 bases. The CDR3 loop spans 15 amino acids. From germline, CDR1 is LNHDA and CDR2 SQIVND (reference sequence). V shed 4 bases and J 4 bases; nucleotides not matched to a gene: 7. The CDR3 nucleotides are TGTGCCAGTAGTACGCCGACAGGGGGTGCCTATGGCTACACCTTC. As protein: CASSTPTGGAYGYTF.

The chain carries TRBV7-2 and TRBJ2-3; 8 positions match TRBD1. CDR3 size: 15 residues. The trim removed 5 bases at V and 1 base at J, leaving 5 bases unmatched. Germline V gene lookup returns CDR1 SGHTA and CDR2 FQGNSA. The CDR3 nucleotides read TGTGCCAGCAGCGCCTCAGGGGGCGGCACAGATACGCAGTATTTT. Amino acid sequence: CASSASGGGTDTQYF.

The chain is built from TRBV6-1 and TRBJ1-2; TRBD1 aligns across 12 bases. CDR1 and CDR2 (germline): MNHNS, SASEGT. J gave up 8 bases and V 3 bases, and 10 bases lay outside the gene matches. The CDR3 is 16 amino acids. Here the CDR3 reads CASSEGGTGGRGGYTF. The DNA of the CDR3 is TGTGCCAGCAGTGAGGGGGGGACAGGGGGCCGTGGAGGCTACACCTTC.

The DNA of the CDR3 is TGTGCCTGGACCGTCCGGGACAGGGGGTTGGGTGGCTACACCTTC. It codes for CAWTVRDRGLGGYTF. The gene calls are TRBV30 and TRBJ1-2; 11 bases are a match to TRBD1. The germline V gene encodes CDR1 GTSNPN and CDR2 SVGIG (reference sequence). With 4 bases clipped from V and 7 bases from J, the junction kept 11 bases outside the gene matches. This CDR3 spans 15 amino acids.

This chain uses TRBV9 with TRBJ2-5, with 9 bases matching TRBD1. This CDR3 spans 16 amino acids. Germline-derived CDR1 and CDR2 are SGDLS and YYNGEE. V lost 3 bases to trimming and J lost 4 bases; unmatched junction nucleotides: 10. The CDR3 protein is CASSGEQGADAETQYF. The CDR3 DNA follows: TGTGCCAGCAGCGGAGAACAGGGGGCCGATGCAGAGACCCAGTACTTC.

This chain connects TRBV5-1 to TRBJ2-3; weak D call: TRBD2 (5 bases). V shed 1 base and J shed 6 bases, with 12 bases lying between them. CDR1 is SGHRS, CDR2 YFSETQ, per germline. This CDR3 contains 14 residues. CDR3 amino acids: CASSLLEPGDTQYF. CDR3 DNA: TGCGCCAGCAGCTTGTTGGAGCCGGGGGATACGCAGTATTTT.

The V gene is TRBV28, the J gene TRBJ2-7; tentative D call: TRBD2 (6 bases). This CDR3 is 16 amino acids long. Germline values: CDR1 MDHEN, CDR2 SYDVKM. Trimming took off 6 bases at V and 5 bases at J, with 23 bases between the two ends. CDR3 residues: CASSPVIWREANEQYF. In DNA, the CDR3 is TGTGCCAGCAGCCCAGTGATATGGAGGGAAGCCAACGAGCAGTACTTC.

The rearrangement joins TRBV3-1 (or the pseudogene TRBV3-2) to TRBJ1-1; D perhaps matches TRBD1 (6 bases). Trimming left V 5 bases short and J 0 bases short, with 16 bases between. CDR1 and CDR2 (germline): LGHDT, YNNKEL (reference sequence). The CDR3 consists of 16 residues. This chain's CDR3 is CASSEYLGQLNTEAFF. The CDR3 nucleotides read TGTGCCAGCAGCGAGTACCTTGGACAGCTGAACACTGAAGCTTTCTTT.

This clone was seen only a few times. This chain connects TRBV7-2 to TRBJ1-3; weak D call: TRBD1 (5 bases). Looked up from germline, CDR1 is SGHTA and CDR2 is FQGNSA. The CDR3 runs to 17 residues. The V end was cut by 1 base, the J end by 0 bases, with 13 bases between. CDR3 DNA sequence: TGTGCCAGCAGCTTAGAGCCGTGGGGGGGCTCTGGAAACACCATATATTTT. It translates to CASSLEPWGGSGNTIYF.

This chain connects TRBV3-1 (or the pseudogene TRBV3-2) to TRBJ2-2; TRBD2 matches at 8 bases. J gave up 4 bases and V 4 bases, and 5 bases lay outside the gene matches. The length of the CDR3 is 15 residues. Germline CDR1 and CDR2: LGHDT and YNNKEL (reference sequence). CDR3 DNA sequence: TGTGCCAGCAGCCGACGGGGGGGTAGCACCGGGGAGCTGTTTTTT. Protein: CASSRRGGSTGELFF.

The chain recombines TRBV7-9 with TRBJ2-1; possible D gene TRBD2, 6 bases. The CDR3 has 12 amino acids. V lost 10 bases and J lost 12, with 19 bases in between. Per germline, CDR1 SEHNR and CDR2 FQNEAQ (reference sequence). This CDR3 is CATAGLSSRQFF. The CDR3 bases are TGTGCCACCGCGGGGCTCTCTTCCCGGCAGTTCTTC.

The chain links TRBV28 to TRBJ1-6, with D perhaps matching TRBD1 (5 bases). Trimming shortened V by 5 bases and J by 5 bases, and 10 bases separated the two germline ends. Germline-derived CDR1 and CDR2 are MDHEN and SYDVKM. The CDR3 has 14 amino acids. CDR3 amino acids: CASSQGLHNSPLHF. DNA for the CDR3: TGTGCCAGCAGTCAGGGACTCCATAATTCACCCCTCCACTTT.

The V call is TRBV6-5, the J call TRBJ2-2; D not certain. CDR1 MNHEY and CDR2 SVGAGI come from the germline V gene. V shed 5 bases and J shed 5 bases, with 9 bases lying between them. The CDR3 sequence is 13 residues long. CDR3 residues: CASSHPGTGELFF. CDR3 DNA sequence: TGTGCCAGCAGTCACCCCGGGACCGGGGAGCTGTTTTTT.